The 15 T cell receptor beta chains reported below all come from one sample, sequenced in a study of blood T cell repertoires in COVID-19. The data were produced by immunoSEQ multiplex PCR, yet TCRdb's version contains in-frame clones alone and is incomplete. Among 50,000 to 75,000 clones, more than 70% were seen once, and the ten largest hold over 6.5%. Sequenced input: peripheral blood. These receptors all come from a man aged 55 to 70 with acute or convalescent COVID-19.

CDR3 sequence (DNA): TGTGCCATCAGTGAGGGGACAGGGGACTATGGCTACACCTTC. Encoded protein: CAISEGTGDYGYTF. The chain joins TRBV10-3 to TRBJ1-2, with 10 nucleotides matching TRBD1. This CDR3 is 14 amino acids long. From germline, CDR1 is ENHRY and CDR2 SYGVKD. Unmatched junction bases numbered 0, after V lost 2 bases and J lost 3 bases.

This clone was recorded only once. The V gene is TRBV6-6, the J gene TRBJ1-6; D is unclear. CDR3 length: 13 amino acids. The V and J ends lost 5 bases and 8 bases respectively, with 10 bases between them. From germline, CDR1 is MNHNY and CDR2 SVGAGI (reference sequence). The CDR3 is CASSQNGDSPLHF. The CDR3 nucleotides read TGTGCCAGCAGTCAAAACGGAGATTCACCCCTCCACTTT.

This chain uses TRBV30 with TRBJ1-4; no reliable D call. The CDR3 has 12 amino acids. CDR1 is GTSNPN and CDR2 is SVGIG in the germline V gene (reference sequence). Trimming left V 5 bases short and J 0 bases short, with 4 bases between. CDR3 nucleotide sequence: TGTGCCTGGGCAGCAACTAATGAAAAACTGTTTTTT. It codes for CAWAATNEKLFF.

This clone was observed once. The rearrangement uses TRBV18 and TRBJ1-2; tentatively, D is TRBD1 (6 bases). V was pared by 0 bases and J by 3 bases, with 14 bases between. Per the germline V gene, CDR1 is KGHSH and CDR2 is LQKENI. CDR3 length: 16 amino acids. In nucleotides, the CDR3 is TGTGCCAGCTCACCACCGGGGGGGCAGAACTACTATGGCTACACCTTC. Protein: CASSPPGGQNYYGYTF. The whole variable domain, filled in from reference TRBV18 and TRBJ1-2, reads NAGVMQNPRHLVRRRGQEARLRCSPMKGHSHVYWYRQLPEEGLKFMVYLQKENIIDESGMPKERFSAEFPKEGPSILRIQQVVRGDSAAYFCASSPPGGQNYYGYTFGSGTRLTVV.

This clone is a singleton in its sample. The same CDR3 is also encoded by other DNA sequences in this sample. The V call is TRBV18, the J call TRBJ1-2, with TRBD1 matching 9 bases. The CDR3 extends over 14 amino acids. V gave up 3 bases and J gave up 2 bases; unmatched junction bases: 1. Per the germline V gene, CDR1 is KGHSH and CDR2 is LQKENI. The CDR3 sequence is CASSPGQGNYGYTF. Here the CDR3 DNA reads TGTGCCAGCTCACCGGGACAGGGAAACTATGGCTACACCTTC.

This clone has only a few counts. The chain's CDR3 is CAASGSGANVLTF. CDR3 in DNA: TGTGCCGCCTCAGGTTCTGGGGCCAACGTCCTGACTTTC. V gene TRBV12-3 or TRBV12-4 combines with J gene TRBJ2-6; no firm D call. V was pared by 11 bases and J by 1 base, with 9 bases between. This CDR3 spans 13 amino acids.

The V call is TRBV2, the J call TRBJ2-7; TRBD2 is a possible D gene (5 bases). The CDR3 is 15 amino acids. Trimming left V 2 bases short and J 5 bases short, with 16 bases between. Germline lookup yields CDR1 SNHLY and CDR2 FYNNEI. This CDR3 is CASSETPRATHEQYF. The CDR3 DNA sequence: TGTGCCAGCAGTGAAACCCCGCGGGCCACCCACGAGCAGTACTTC.

This sequence joins TRBV3-1 (or the pseudogene TRBV3-2) and TRBJ1-1; possible D gene TRBD1, 5 bases. V was shortened by 4 bases and J by 1 base, with 7 bases between the two germline ends. The CDR3 runs to 13 residues. CDR1 is LGHDT and CDR2 is YNNKEL in the germline V gene (reference sequence). DNA for the CDR3: TGTGCCAGCAGCCTAGGGGAGAACACTGAAGCTTTCTTT. Amino acid sequence: CASSLGENTEAFF.

The chain joins TRBV19 to TRBJ2-2; tentative D call: TRBD2 (6 bases). V was cut by 6 bases and J by 6 bases, with 17 bases left in between. The CDR3 covers 15 residues. Germline assignment: CDR1 LNHDA and CDR2 SQIVND (reference sequence). CDR3 sequence reads: CASSMTGLPPGELFF. The CDR3 DNA reads TGTGCCAGTAGCATGACGGGACTCCCCCCCGGGGAGCTGTTTTTT.

V is TRBV11-1 and J is TRBJ1-1, with D possibly matching TRBD1 (5 bases). Germline V CDR1 and CDR2: SGHAT, FQDESV (reference sequence). V was clipped by 1 base and J by 6 bases, with 9 bases between them. The CDR3 loop spans 13 amino acids. CDR3: CASSLERRAEAFF. The CDR3 bases are TGTGCCAGCAGCTTAGAGCGCAGGGCTGAAGCTTTCTTT.

The V and J genes are TRBV29-1 and TRBJ1-5, with 8 positions matching TRBD1. Germline V gene sequence: CDR1 SQVTM, CDR2 ANQGSEA. CDR3 length: 14 residues. Trimming cost V 5 bases and J 3 bases; bases outside gene matches: 6. The CDR3 coding sequence is TGCAGCGTTATCGACAGGGGTGCCAATCAGCCCCAGCATTTT. This codes for CSVIDRGANQPQHF.

CDR3 DNA sequence: TGTGCCAGCAGCCCCCCCTCGGAGCCCCGTCGGCCCCAGCATTTT. Amino acids: CASSPPSEPRRPQHF. This chain uses TRBV7-9 with TRBJ1-5; no reliable D call. The CDR3 spans 15 residues. With 5 bases removed from V and 9 bases from J, the gap between germline ends came to 20 bases. From germline, CDR1 is SEHNR and CDR2 FQNEAQ (reference sequence). Filled out from reference TRBV7-9 and TRBJ1-5, the complete variable domain reads DTGVSQNPRHKITKRGQNVTFRCDPISEHNRLYWYRQTLGQGPEFLTYFQNEAQLEKSRLLSDRFSAERPKGSFSTLEIQRTEQGDSAMYLCASSPPSEPRRPQHFGDGTRLSIL.

V is TRBV11-2 and J is TRBJ2-3; TRBD1 matches 9 bases. The CDR3 spans 15 residues. Germline CDR1 is SGHAT and CDR2 is FQNNGV. Germline trimming cut 5 bases from V and 5 bases from J; bases unmatched to any gene: 8. The CDR3 reads CASSQTGGFGDTQYF. The CDR3 DNA is TGTGCCAGCAGCCAAACAGGGGGCTTCGGAGATACGCAGTATTTT.

The chain uses TRBV3-1 (or the pseudogene TRBV3-2) and TRBJ2-2, with 15 nucleotides matching TRBD2. In germline, CDR1 is LGHDT, CDR2 YNNKEL (reference sequence). V lost 4 bases and J lost 5; bases outside the gene matches: 11. The CDR3 has 19 amino acids. CDR3 sequence (DNA): TGTGCCAGCAGCCGAAGAGGACTAGCGGGGGGGCCGTCAACCGGGGAGCTGTTTTTT. It is translated as CASSRRGLAGGPSTGELFF.

CDR3 in amino acids: CASSGPGTSGGGKTGELFF. The CDR3 region has the DNA TGTGCCAGCAGCGGACCCGGGACTAGCGGGGGGGGAAAAACCGGGGAGCTGTTTTTT. The chain uses TRBV5-4 and TRBJ2-2; TRBD2 aligns across 16 bases. The CDR3 sequence is 19 residues long. Germline lookup yields CDR1 SGHNT and CDR2 YYREEE (reference sequence). Germline trimming cut 4 bases from V and 5 bases from J; bases unmatched to any gene: 11. Combining the CDR3 with reference TRBV5-4 and TRBJ2-2 gives the whole variable domain ETGVTQSPTHLIKTRGQQVTLRCSSQSGHNTVSWYQQALGQGPQFIFQYYREEENGRGNFPPRFSGLQFPNYSSELNVNALELDDSALYLCASSGPGTSGGGKTGELFFGEGSRLTVL.